A single sample gave rise to the 10 T cell receptor beta chains below, sequenced in a study of T cell repertoires in cytomegalovirus infection. Using its own MiXCR run on the reads, TCRdb lists one record per CDR3 protein. There are about 460,000 distinct CDR3 sequences in the sample; around 10% occur only once, and about a tenth lies in the top ten. The sample taken for sequencing was PBMCs. The receptors derive from a human donor in good health (CMV status not recorded). Some clones in this sample may be carry-over from other donors' samples.

The chain combines TRBV29-1 with TRBJ2-2, with no clear D. V lost 6 bases and J 7 bases, leaving 9 bases between the germline ends. This CDR3 region has 11 residues. Germline-derived CDR1 and CDR2 are SQVTM and ANQGSEA. The CDR3, as DNA: TGCAGCGTAAGGGAAAACGGGGAGCTGTTTTTT. Translation gives CSVRENGELFF.

The chain joins TRBV5-1 to TRBJ1-6; weak D call: TRBD1 (6 bases). V dropped 10 bases and J dropped 9 bases, with 23 bases sitting between them. The CDR3 has 15 residues. CDR1 and CDR2 from the germline V gene are SGHRS and YFSETQ. For the CDR3, the DNA is TGCGCCTCCCGGGGGCAGGGGCCTATGGGTTCACCCCTCCACTTT. Translation gives CASRGQGPMGSPLHF.

This CDR3 reads CSARAGPGLAGDEQFF. The CDR3 DNA reads TGCAGTGCTAGAGCCGGACCGGGACTAGCGGGTGATGAGCAGTTCTTC. The rearrangement links TRBV20-1 to TRBJ2-1; 12 nucleotides align to TRBD2. The CDR3 runs 16 residues. Germline trimming cut 1 base from V and 8 bases from J; bases unmatched to any gene: 9. Germline CDR1 is DFQATT and CDR2 is SNEGSKA (reference sequence).

The V gene is TRBV20-1, the J gene TRBJ1-5; a weak D match, TRBD1 (5 bases). The CDR3 is 14 amino acids. The ends were cut back, 3 bases at V and 0 bases at J, with 9 bases in the middle. Looked up from germline, CDR1 is DFQATT and CDR2 is SNEGSKA (reference sequence). CDR3 residues: CSASGGTSNQPQHF. CDR3 DNA sequence: TGCAGTGCTAGTGGGGGGACTAGCAATCAGCCCCAGCATTTT.

This clonotype occurred many times. The V call is TRBV5-1, the J call TRBJ2-7; the D is unclear. V was pared by 3 bases and J by 6 bases, with 22 bases between. Per germline, CDR1 SGHRS and CDR2 YFSETQ. The CDR3 contains 16 residues. The CDR3 bases are TGCGCCAGCAGCTCCACGCCGGGTTCATTCCTAGGCGAGCAGTACTTC. Amino acid sequence: CASSSTPGSFLGEQYF.

This clonotype has a handful of counts. The chain is built from TRBV12-5 and TRBJ2-1; D might be TRBD1 (5 bases). CDR1 and CDR2 from the germline V gene are LGHNT and FRNRAP. This CDR3 comprises 12 residues. The V gene lost 5 bases and the J gene lost 8 bases, with 10 bases spanning the gap. The CDR3 DNA reads as TGTGCTAGTGGTCAGGGAATAGATGAGCAGTTCTTC. It codes for CASGQGIDEQFF.

This clonotype was picked up many times. The V gene is TRBV5-6, the J gene TRBJ2-3, with D perhaps TRBD1 (6 bases). CDR1 SGHDT and CDR2 YYEEEE come from the germline V gene. Trimming took 0 bases from V and 2 from J, leaving 13 bases between them. This CDR3 is built from 16 residues. As DNA, the CDR3 is TGTGCCAGCAGCTTGGGGCAGGGGATATCCACAGATACGCAGTATTTT. This translates into CASSLGQGISTDTQYF.

This clonotype came up many times. The chain carries TRBV11-1 and TRBJ2-3; D is undetermined. Deletions cut 2 bases from V and 1 base from J, with 16 bases between. In germline, CDR1 is SGHAT, CDR2 FQDESV (reference sequence). The CDR3 is made up of 17 amino acids. The CDR3 coding sequence is TGTGCCAGCAGCTTAAATATTCCAGGATCGGGCACAGATACGCAGTATTTT. Protein: CASSLNIPGSGTDTQYF.

This clonotype was detected a few times. The rearrangement uses TRBV18 and TRBJ1-4; D perhaps matches TRBD1 (6 bases). In germline, CDR1 is KGHSH, CDR2 LQKENI. This CDR3 comprises 15 residues. Trimming removed 0 bases from V and 5 bases from J, with 10 bases in between. DNA for the CDR3: TGTGCCAGCTCACCACCGAACAGGGAAAATGAAAAACTGTTTTTT. Protein: CASSPPNRENEKLFF.

This rearrangement joins TRBV20-1 to TRBJ2-5, with TRBD2 matching 10 bases. The CDR3 loop spans 13 amino acids. The trim removed 3 bases at V and 4 bases at J, leaving 2 bases unmatched. Germline values: CDR1 DFQATT, CDR2 SNEGSKA (reference sequence). The CDR3 sequence: CSARLAGAETQYF. The DNA for the CDR3 is TGCAGTGCTAGGCTAGCGGGAGCAGAGACCCAGTACTTC.